The source of this T cell receptor (beta chain) is a study of blood T cell repertoires in COVID-19. Study-level background: Acute-phase and convalescent COVID-19 samples originated in the United States, Italy and Spain. T cells, B-cell-depleted T cells, or PBMCs supplied cDNA or gDNA.

Trimming at V came to 5 bases and at J to 5 bases, leaving 5 bases not matched to a gene. Germline CDR1 reads SEHNR; CDR2 reads FQNEAQ (reference sequence). The CDR3 sequence is 14 residues long. Original processing notes: How many nucleated cells were present was estimated from reference gene primer amplification. Libraries were prepared by immunoSEQ multiplex PCR; TCRdb keeps only in-frame clonotypes and omits some of them. The V and J calls and clone size are taken from that table; D and trimming were inferred from the DNA. The table shows about 150,000 clones, with roughly 89% occurring only once.

V is TRBV7-9 and J is TRBJ2-1, with 8 bases aligning to TRBD1. The sequenced sample was peripheral blood. The sequence was collected from a woman between 45 and 60 years old with acute or convalescent COVID-19. CDR3 sequence reads: CASSQRQGHNEQFF. The DNA of the CDR3 is TGTGCCAGCAGCCAGAGACAGGGGCACAATGAGCAGTTCTTC.